This T cell receptor beta chain was sequenced for a study of CD8 T cells in ankylosing spondylitis. This clonotype was found a few times. Its antigen is as yet unknown. Library preparation for TCR beta used quantitative 5'-RACE with molecular barcodes. Each CDR3 protein is one row after TCRdb ran MiXCR on the 5' RACE reads. The data contain almost 400,000 distinct CDR3 sequences, 20% to 25% of them singletons. Regarding the study as a whole: The study identified a TCR beta motif of roughly eight highly homologous variants that appeared characteristic of ankylosing spondylitis blood.

The CDR3 has 14 residues. Per the germline V gene, CDR1 is KGHDR and CDR2 is SFDVKD. V lost 7 bases and J lost 2; bases outside the gene matches: 5. The source material was blood, either unsorted or a sorted T cell fraction (not recorded which). V gene TRBV24-1 combines with J gene TRBJ2-3; TRBD2 matches at 7 bases. This TCR came from a male donor with ankylosing spondylitis. This CDR3 is CATRSGGHTDTQYF. In DNA form, the CDR3 reads TGTGCCACCAGATCGGGAGGACACACAGATACGCAGTATTTT.